The next 30 T cell receptor beta chains were all read from a single sample in a study of cytomegalovirus exposure and HLA in healthy donors. Primers included in the PCR were 60 Vbeta and 13 Jbeta primers. Sequencing was performed with immunoSEQ multiplex PCR; in TCRdb, only in-frame clones are kept and a portion is missing. This sample's clone table lists about 140,000 clones. Sequenced material: PBMCs. The receptors shown here come from a woman aged 18-35 years in good health and CMV-seronegative.

V is TRBV28 and J is TRBJ2-7; 14 bases match TRBD2. Germline V CDR1 and CDR2: MDHEN, SYDVKM. The length of the CDR3 is 17 residues. V shed 7 bases, J shed 5 bases, and the junction held 13 bases outside the gene matches. The CDR3 reads CASTSSGTSGRLDEQYV. The DNA of the CDR3 is TGTGCCAGCACCTCCTCTGGGACTAGCGGGAGACTGGACGAGCAGTACGTC.

The V gene is TRBV6-5, the J gene TRBJ1-2; no reliable D call. Germline V CDR1 and CDR2: MNHEY, SVGAGI. V shed 6 bases and J shed 2 bases, with 10 bases lying between them. The CDR3 runs 13 residues. CDR3 DNA: TGTGCCAGCAGCCCCTCCAGGAACTATGGCTACACCTTC. Translation: CASSPSRNYGYTF.

The chain recombines TRBV29-1 with TRBJ2-5; 7 bases line up with TRBD2. Germline V CDR1 and CDR2: SQVTM, ANQGSEA. V lost 7 bases, J lost 5 bases, and 4 bases stayed unmatched. The CDR3 is made up of 11 amino acids. The CDR3 here is CSGEGPETQYF. As DNA, the CDR3 is TGCAGCGGGGAGGGGCCGGAGACCCAGTACTTC.

The V call is TRBV7-6, the J call TRBJ1-1, with D possibly being TRBD1 (6 bases). CDR1 and CDR2 from the germline V gene are SGHVS and FNYEAQ. CDR3 length equals 14 residues. V lost 3 bases and J lost 1, with 9 bases in between. The CDR3 coding sequence is TGTGCCAGCAGCTTGACAGGCCCGAACACTGAAGCTTTCTTT. As protein: CASSLTGPNTEAFF.

The V gene is TRBV13, the J gene TRBJ2-1; possible D gene TRBD1, 5 bases. CDR1 is PRHDT, CDR2 FYEKMQ, per germline (reference sequence). Between the trimmed V and J ends, which lost 3 bases and 5 bases, there was a span of 5 bases. There are 12 residues in the CDR3. The CDR3, as DNA: TGTGCCAGCAGCTTGGACAACAATGAGCAGTTCTTC. Protein: CASSLDNNEQFF.

J is TRBJ2-1 and V is TRBV19, with 12 nucleotides matching TRBD2. Germline loops: CDR1 LNHDA, CDR2 SQIVND (reference sequence). CDR3 length: 14 residues. The V gene end was trimmed by 4 bases and the J gene end by 13 bases; junction bases not matched to a gene: 8. In DNA form, the CDR3 reads TGTGCCAGTAGTACCCCCGGACTAGCGGGATATCAGTTCTTC. Its translation: CASSTPGLAGYQFF.

The chain recombines TRBV7-9 with TRBJ1-1; D might be TRBD1 (5 bases). Germline V gene data show CDR1 as SEHNR and CDR2 as FQNEAQ (reference sequence). Trimming stripped 6 bases from V and 1 base from J, with 12 bases between. CDR3 length: 14 amino acids. This CDR3 reads CASSPKGENTEAFF. DNA for the CDR3: TGTGCCAGCAGTCCTAAAGGGGAGAACACTGAAGCTTTCTTT.

CDR3 sequence: CASSIAGGPGNEQFF. DNA for the CDR3: TGTGCCAGTAGTATAGCGGGAGGGCCGGGCAATGAGCAGTTCTTC. The chain carries TRBV19 and TRBJ2-1; 8 nucleotides agree with TRBD2. This CDR3 has 15 amino acids. The V gene end was trimmed by 1 base and the J gene end by 6 bases; junction bases not matched to a gene: 5. In germline, CDR1 is LNHDA, CDR2 SQIVND (reference sequence).

The chain couples TRBV2 to TRBJ1-1; D remains ambiguous. The CDR3 length is 17 residues. Germline loops: CDR1 SNHLY, CDR2 FYNNEI. The V end lost 4 bases, the J end lost 1 base, and 19 bases lay between the germline ends. Written as DNA, the CDR3 is TGTGCCAGCAGTGCACTCCCAGGAAGCTTCGGGAACACTGAAGCTTTCTTT. Translating it yields CASSALPGSFGNTEAFF.

This chain uses TRBV6-6 with TRBJ2-1; 8 bases match TRBD2. CDR3 length: 16 residues. With 5 bases clipped from V and 0 bases from J, the junction kept 6 bases outside the gene matches. Germline V gene sequence: CDR1 MNHNY, CDR2 SVGAGI (reference sequence). The CDR3 nucleotides read TGTGCCAGCAGTGGAACTAGCGGCAGCTCCTACAATGAGCAGTTCTTC. Translated: CASSGTSGSSYNEQFF.

This chain connects TRBV2 to TRBJ2-1, with TRBD2 identical over 9 bases. The J segment lost 4 bases and the V segment lost 0 bases, leaving 10 bases of the junction unmatched. Per germline, CDR1 SNHLY and CDR2 FYNNEI. The CDR3 totals 18 residues. The DNA of the CDR3 is TGTGCCAGCAGTGAAGCTTCTAGCGGGGTAGTAGGTTACAATGAGCAGTTCTTC. Encoded protein: CASSEASSGVVGYNEQFF.

J is TRBJ2-7 and V is TRBV7-8, with 7 bases matching TRBD1. J lost 5 bases, V lost 5 bases, and 6 bases had no gene match. Germline CDR1 reads SGHVS; CDR2 reads FQNEAQ. The CDR3 runs to 13 residues. The CDR3 protein is CASSQDRNNEQYV. The CDR3 bases are TGTGCCAGCAGCCAGGACAGGAACAACGAGCAGTACGTC.

V is TRBV2 and J is TRBJ2-1; the D gene is possibly TRBD2 (5 bases). The V gene lost 7 bases and the J gene lost 0 bases, with 10 bases spanning the gap. Germline CDR1 reads SNHLY; CDR2 reads FYNNEI. CDR3 size: 14 residues. For the CDR3, the DNA is TGTGCCAGCACAAGGGAGCTCTCCTACAATGAGCAGTTCTTC. Residues: CASTRELSYNEQFF.

The genes are TRBV6-6 and TRBJ2-1; 9 bases fit TRBD2. With V trimmed by 6 bases and J by 3 bases, 3 bases remained unmatched. The CDR3 is 14 residues long. The V gene's germline CDR1 is MNHNY and CDR2 SVGAGI (reference sequence). This CDR3 is CASRVAGDYNEQFF. For the CDR3, the DNA is TGTGCCAGCAGGGTAGCGGGAGACTACAATGAGCAGTTCTTC.

The rearrangement joins TRBV9 to TRBJ1-4; 7 bases line up with TRBD1. The ends lost 3 bases at V and 7 bases at J; junction bases unmatched: 9. CDR3 length: 15 residues. The germline V gene encodes CDR1 SGDLS and CDR2 YYNGEE. The DNA of the CDR3 is TGTGCCAGCAGCGATTCGGACAGGTGGGGTGAAAAACTGTTTTTT. Amino acids: CASSDSDRWGEKLFF.

The J gene is TRBJ2-3, the V gene TRBV30; 7 positions agree with TRBD2. Germline V gene sequence: CDR1 GTSNPN, CDR2 SVGIG (reference sequence). This CDR3 has 15 amino acids. After removal of 4 bases from V and 2 bases from J, the junction contained 9 bases not matched to a gene. CDR3 residues: CAWTRREGPTDTQYF. CDR3 nucleotides: TGTGCCTGGACTAGGAGGGAGGGCCCCACAGATACGCAGTATTTT.

The chain uses TRBV19 and TRBJ2-7; D possibly corresponds to TRBD2 (5 bases). Trimming removed 8 bases at V and 5 bases at J, with 16 bases between. Germline V gives CDR1 LNHDA, CDR2 SQIVND (reference sequence). The CDR3 spans 13 residues. CDR3 sequence: CASSLREQDEQYF. CDR3 sequence (DNA): TGTGCCAGTTCTCTGAGGGAGCAGGACGAGCAGTACTTC.

The chain is built from TRBV19 and TRBJ1-1; 9 bases fit TRBD1. Germline V gene data show CDR1 as LNHDA and CDR2 as SQIVND (reference sequence). Unmatched junction bases numbered 11, after V lost 2 bases and J lost 7 bases. The CDR3 runs 16 residues. The CDR3 reads CASSISRTGVGGEAFF. In DNA form, the CDR3 reads TGTGCCAGTAGTATATCACGGACAGGGGTGGGAGGTGAAGCTTTCTTT. The full variable domain, in which reference TRBV19 and TRBJ1-1 provide the parts outside the CDR3, is DGGITQSPKYLFRKEGQNVTLSCEQNLNHDAMYWYRQDPGQGLRLIYYSQIVNDFQKGDIAEGYSVSREKKESFPLTVTSAQKNPTAFYLCASSISRTGVGGEAFFGQGTRLTVV.

The chain recombines TRBV5-4 with TRBJ1-2; TRBD1 is a possible D gene (6 bases). V was trimmed by 4 bases and J by 4 bases, leaving 17 bases between them. The CDR3 has 15 amino acids. CDR1 and CDR2 (germline): SGHNT, YYREEE (reference sequence). CDR3 bases: TGTGCCAGCAGCCCCTGGACAGAAAGTATCTATGGCTACACCTTC. It yields the protein CASSPWTESIYGYTF.

The V gene is TRBV6-1, the J gene TRBJ2-1; 10 nucleotides align to TRBD1. Germline V gives CDR1 MNHNS, CDR2 SASEGT. The length of the CDR3 is 15 residues. The trim removed 3 bases at V and 3 bases at J, leaving 2 bases unmatched. The CDR3 loop reads CASSEGTGDYNEQFF. CDR3 nucleotide sequence: TGTGCCAGCAGTGAGGGGACAGGGGACTACAATGAGCAGTTCTTC.

The J gene is TRBJ2-2, the V gene TRBV5-1, with D tentatively TRBD2 (6 bases). In germline, CDR1 is SGHRS, CDR2 YFSETQ. V gave up 4 bases and J gave up 3 bases, with 13 bases separating them. CDR3 length: 15 amino acids. This chain's CDR3 is CASSALASDTGELFF. DNA for the CDR3: TGCGCCAGCAGCGCCCTAGCGAGTGACACCGGGGAGCTGTTTTTT.

The chain couples TRBV7-2 to TRBJ2-4, with a weak D call TRBD1 (6 bases). V lost 5 bases and J 8 bases, leaving 19 bases between the germline ends. Germline values: CDR1 SGHTA, CDR2 FQGNSA. The CDR3 runs 15 residues. The DNA for the CDR3 is TGTGCCAGCAGCCGATTAAACTGGGACAACGACATTCAGTACTTC. Its translation is CASSRLNWDNDIQYF.

This chain joins TRBV9 and TRBJ2-2; TRBD2 matches at 9 bases. After removal of 2 bases from V and 3 bases from J, the junction contained 5 bases not matched to a gene. The germline V gene has CDR1 SGDLS and CDR2 YYNGEE. The CDR3 is 16 amino acids. CDR3 DNA sequence: TGTGCCAGCAGCGTTGCGGGAGGGAGGGACACCGGGGAGCTGTTTTTT. Its translation is CASSVAGGRDTGELFF.

The chain is built from TRBV6-4 and TRBJ2-3; D may be TRBD2 (6 bases). The CDR3 length is 16 residues. Germline V gene lookup returns CDR1 MRHNA and CDR2 SNTAGT. The V end lost 0 bases, the J end lost 6 bases, and 16 bases lay between the germline ends. This CDR3 is CASSDSGGKGMDTQYF. The CDR3 DNA sequence: TGTGCCAGCAGTGACTCGGGCGGGAAAGGGATGGATACGCAGTATTTT.

The chain is built from TRBV29-1 and TRBJ2-1; 9 bases are a match to TRBD2. Per the germline V gene, CDR1 is SQVTM and CDR2 is ANQGSEA. CDR3 size: 13 residues. CDR3 bases: TGCAGTTTGGCGGGAGGGAATTTCGGTGAGCAGTTCTTC. As protein: CSLAGGNFGEQFF.

The chain couples TRBV5-1 to TRBJ2-5, with 11 bases that match TRBD2. Trimming removed 4 bases from V and 4 bases from J; junction bases left unmatched: 9. Germline lookup yields CDR1 SGHRS and CDR2 YFSETQ. The CDR3 has 16 residues. The CDR3 reads CASSTGTSGAGETQYF. The DNA for the CDR3 is TGCGCCAGCAGCACCGGGACTAGCGGAGCCGGAGAGACCCAGTACTTC.

The J gene is TRBJ2-2, the V gene TRBV5-4; TRBD2 might be the D (6 bases). Germline CDR1 and CDR2: SGHNT and YYREEE (reference sequence). Trimming pared 0 bases from V and 1 base from J, leaving 16 bases between. The CDR3 spans 18 residues. CDR3 sequence reads: CASSLDPRRRGNTGELFF. CDR3 DNA sequence: TGTGCCAGCAGCTTGGACCCGCGACGGCGGGGGAACACCGGGGAGCTGTTTTTT. Full variable domain (missing parts from reference TRBV5-4 and TRBJ2-2): ETGVTQSPTHLIKTRGQQVTLRCSSQSGHNTVSWYQQALGQGPQFIFQYYREEENGRGNFPPRFSGLQFPNYSSELNVNALELDDSALYLCASSLDPRRRGNTGELFFGEGSRLTVL.

The rearrangement links TRBV2 to TRBJ2-5; D may be TRBD2 (6 bases). Per the germline V gene, CDR1 is SNHLY and CDR2 is FYNNEI. The CDR3 has 16 residues. Trimming cost V 6 bases and J 2 bases, with 19 bases left between them. CDR3 nucleotides: TGTGCCAGCAGCTCCGGGAGAGGGGCATTTCAAGAGACCCAGTACTTC. Encoded protein: CASSSGRGAFQETQYF. The full variable domain, its missing parts supplied by reference TRBV2 and TRBJ2-5, is EPEVTQTPSHQVTQMGQEVILRCVPISNHLYFYWYRQILGQKVEFLVSFYNNEISEKSEIFDDQFSVERPDGSNFTLKIRSTKLEDSAMYFCASSSGRGAFQETQYFGPGTRLLVL.

The chain uses TRBV7-2 and TRBJ2-1; 14 positions agree with TRBD2. Germline V gene sequence: CDR1 SGHTA, CDR2 FQGNSA. The ends lost 5 bases at V and 7 bases at J; junction bases unmatched: 7. CDR3 size: 16 residues. Written as DNA, the CDR3 is TGTGCCAGCAGCAGACTAGCGGGAGGGCCCGCAAATGAGCAGTTCTTC. Encoded protein: CASSRLAGGPANEQFF.

V gene TRBV9 combines with J gene TRBJ1-3; D perhaps matches TRBD1 (5 bases). The V and J ends lost 0 bases and 0 bases respectively, with 13 bases between them. This CDR3 contains 17 residues. Germline V lookup: CDR1 SGDLS, CDR2 YYNGEE. The CDR3 here is CASSVGKGAGSGNTIYF. DNA of the CDR3: TGTGCCAGCAGCGTAGGAAAAGGGGCAGGCTCTGGAAACACCATATATTTT.